The 30 T cell receptor beta chains listed next were all sequenced from one sample in a study of T-cell reconstitution after alpha-beta-depleted transplantation in children. Construction of the TCRbeta library involved unique molecular identifiers. TCRdb fed the PCR reads into MiXCR, producing one record per CDR3 protein. Here the sample spans about 350,000 distinct CDR3 sequences, less than 15% being singletons. Specimen: PBMCs, collected from the stem cell graft. These receptors came from a human donor who donated a stem cell graft to a child with Fanconi anemia.

This clonotype was observed a handful of times. This chain links TRBV30 with TRBJ2-7, with D unresolved. Between the trimmed V and J ends, which lost 2 bases and 2 bases, there was a span of 10 bases. The CDR3 is 13 residues long. Germline lookup yields CDR1 GTSNPN and CDR2 SVGIG (reference sequence). The CDR3 is CAWSRNRAYEQYF. The CDR3 DNA reads as TGTGCCTGGAGTCGAAACCGCGCCTACGAGCAGTACTTC.

The chain joins TRBV7-2 to TRBJ1-5; D is undetermined. The germline V gene encodes CDR1 SGHTA and CDR2 FQGNSA. Between the trimmed V and J ends, which lost 6 bases and 11 bases, there was a span of 11 bases. The CDR3 is 11 residues long. The CDR3 here is CASREGGTQHF. Written as DNA, the CDR3 is TGTGCCAGCAGGGAGGGAGGGACCCAGCATTTT.

The count of this clonotype is one. Given a much more abundant clone one base away, this may be a read error. The gene calls are TRBV9 and TRBJ2-5, with D hard to call. Germline CDR1 SGDLS, CDR2 YYNGEE. The length of the CDR3 is 13 residues. Trimming removed 3 bases at V and 5 bases at J, with 11 bases between. The CDR3 spells CASSGRIEETQYF. In DNA, the CDR3 is TGTGCCAGCAGCGGACGTATTGAGGAGACCCAGTACTTC.

The CDR3 sequence is CAISEYDDPKTQYF. The CDR3 nucleotides read TGTGCCATCAGTGAGTACGACGACCCGAAGACCCAGTACTTC. V gene TRBV10-3 combines with J gene TRBJ2-5, with D unresolved. In germline, CDR1 is ENHRY, CDR2 SYGVKD. The CDR3 length is 14 residues. V was clipped by 1 base and J by 6 bases, with 12 bases between them.

In nucleotides, the CDR3 is TGTGCCAGCGCGGGCGGACCTAACTATGGCTACACCTTC. Protein product: CASAGGPNYGYTF. V usage is TRBV5-5 and J usage is TRBJ1-2; D gene uncertain. V lost 7 bases and J lost 0, with 10 bases in between. Germline values: CDR1 SGHKS, CDR2 YYEKEE (reference sequence). There are 13 residues in the CDR3.

This clonotype was counted a few times. The chain couples TRBV2 to TRBJ1-2; D remains ambiguous. The V end lost 6 bases, the J end lost 0 bases, and 11 bases lay between the germline ends. This CDR3 contains 14 residues. The germline V gene encodes CDR1 SNHLY and CDR2 FYNNEI. CDR3 coding DNA: TGTGCCAGCAGCCCCAACGGGGCTAACTATGGCTACACCTTC. Residues: CASSPNGANYGYTF.

This chain joins TRBV5-6 and TRBJ2-5; the D gene is possibly TRBD2 (7 bases). CDR3 length: 16 amino acids. V lost 0 bases and J 5 bases, leaving 17 bases between the germline ends. CDR1 and CDR2 (germline): SGHDT, YYEEEE. The CDR3 DNA reads TGTGCCAGCAGCTTGGCCGGATGGGGGGGCAGGGAGACCCAGTACTTC. This encodes CASSLAGWGGRETQYF.

The rearrangement joins TRBV4-3 to TRBJ2-5; D may be TRBD1 or TRBD2 (5 bases each). There are 12 residues in the CDR3. Trimming removed 9 bases from V and 9 bases from J, with 17 bases in between. Looked up from germline, CDR1 is LGHNA and CDR2 is YSLEER. The CDR3 region has the DNA TGCGCCAGGGGGCTGAGGAGGCCGGCCCAGTACTTC. It yields the protein CARGLRRPAQYF.

This clonotype was found a few times. The rearrangement joins TRBV28 to TRBJ2-5; weak D call: TRBD1 (6 bases). The CDR3 has 14 residues. Germline assignment: CDR1 MDHEN and CDR2 SYDVKM. V was clipped by 8 bases and J by 9 bases, with 22 bases between them. The CDR3 reads CASGRGHTSSPQYF. As DNA, the CDR3 is TGTGCCAGCGGTCGGGGACACACTTCGTCGCCCCAGTACTTC.

This clonotype was observed a handful of times. V and J are TRBV7-2 and TRBJ2-3; D is uncertain. Germline V gene data show CDR1 as SGHTA and CDR2 as FQGNSA. The V end was cut by 5 bases, the J end by 2 bases, with 5 bases between. This CDR3 is 12 amino acids long. The CDR3 protein is CASSAPTDTQYF. CDR3 DNA: TGTGCCAGCAGCGCCCCCACAGATACGCAGTATTTT.

The V gene is TRBV5-1, the J gene TRBJ2-1, with D perhaps TRBD1 (5 bases). CDR3 length: 12 residues. Germline CDR1 SGHRS, CDR2 YFSETQ. The ends were cut back, 5 bases at V and 9 bases at J, with 12 bases in the middle. The CDR3 sequence is CASSLDSVEQFF. The CDR3 DNA is TGCGCCAGCAGTTTAGACAGTGTTGAGCAGTTCTTC. The whole variable domain, remainder taken from reference TRBV5-1 and TRBJ2-1, is KAGVTQTPRYLIKTRGQQVTLSCSPISGHRSVSWYQQTPGQGLQFLFEYFSETQRNKGNFPGRFSGRQFSNSRSEMNVSTLELGDSALYLCASSLDSVEQFFGPGTRLTVL.

The chain joins TRBV11-2 to TRBJ2-2; D is unclear. The V gene's germline CDR1 is SGHAT and CDR2 FQNNGV. This CDR3 spans 14 amino acids. Trimming left V 6 bases short and J 2 bases short, with 10 bases between. The CDR3 reads CASRNGRNTGELFF. DNA of the CDR3: TGTGCCAGCAGGAACGGCAGAAACACCGGGGAGCTGTTTTTT. Variable domain in full (rest from reference TRBV11-2 and TRBJ2-2): EAGVAQSPRYKIIEKRQSVAFWCNPISGHATLYWYQQILGQGPKLLIQFQNNGVVDDSQLPKDRFSAERLKGVDSTLKIQPAKLEDSAVYLCASRNGRNTGELFFGEGSRLTVL.

CDR3 nucleotides: TGTGCCAGCAGCCAAGACGTAGAGGGGGAGACCCAGTACTTC. It translates to CASSQDVEGETQYF. The chain joins TRBV4-2 to TRBJ2-5; D may be TRBD1 or TRBD2 (5 bases each). There are 14 residues in the CDR3. Germline assignment: CDR1 LGHNA and CDR2 YNFKEQ. The V gene lost 0 bases and the J gene lost 5 bases, with 10 bases spanning the gap.

This clonotype was found a few times. The rearrangement links TRBV7-6 to TRBJ1-1; D remains unclear. V was shortened by 1 base and J by 1 base, with 7 bases between the two germline ends. The CDR3 is made up of 14 amino acids. Germline V lookup: CDR1 SGHVS, CDR2 FNYEAQ. Written as DNA, the CDR3 is TGTGCCAGCAGCTTAGTTGCAAAGAACACTGAAGCTTTCTTT. Its protein product is CASSLVAKNTEAFF. The variable domain in full, with the rest retrieved from reference TRBV7-6 and TRBJ1-1, is GAGVSQSPRYKVTKRGQDVALRCDPISGHVSLYWYRQALGQGPEFLTYFNYEAQQDKSGLPNDRFSAERPEGSISTLTIQRTEQRDSAMYRCASSLVAKNTEAFFGQGTRLTVV.

This clonotype has only a few counts. This chain uses TRBV12-3 or TRBV12-4 with TRBJ1-5; D call uncertain. The CDR3 has 16 residues. V was shortened by 1 base and J by 0 bases, with 10 bases between the two germline ends. The CDR3 DNA reads TGTGCCAGCAGTTTAGAATCAGCATATAGCAATCAGCCCCAGCATTTT. As protein: CASSLESAYSNQPQHF.

This clonotype was seen at least ten times. This chain uses TRBV24-1 with TRBJ2-1; 8 bases fit TRBD1. The CDR3 is made up of 14 amino acids. Germline loops: CDR1 KGHDR, CDR2 SFDVKD. V was clipped by 9 bases and J by 5 bases; unmatched bases: 8. DNA for the CDR3: TGTGCCACCGAAAACACAGGGGGAAACAATGAGCAGTTCTTC. This sequence encodes CATENTGGNNEQFF.

This clonotype was picked up a small number of times. The chain combines TRBV20-1 with TRBJ2-7; D may be TRBD1 or TRBD2 (6 bases each). Germline values: CDR1 DFQATT, CDR2 SNEGSKA (reference sequence). Trimming cost V 0 bases and J 5 bases, with 14 bases left between them. CDR3 size: 14 residues. The CDR3 DNA reads TGCAGTGCTAGAGATCGGAGGGGGAGCAACGAGCAGTACTTC. Translation gives CSARDRRGSNEQYF.

The V gene is TRBV5-1, the J gene TRBJ2-1, with D possibly matching TRBD2 (5 bases). The CDR3 is made up of 15 amino acids. The V end lost 3 bases, the J end lost 2 bases, and 12 bases lay between the germline ends. CDR1 and CDR2 from the germline V gene are SGHRS and YFSETQ. This CDR3 is CASSSRKEAYNEQFF. The CDR3 DNA sequence: TGCGCCAGCAGCTCCCGGAAGGAGGCCTACAATGAGCAGTTCTTC.

The chain links TRBV7-9 to TRBJ2-5; 14 nucleotides agree with TRBD2. The ends lost 6 bases at V and 5 bases at J; junction bases unmatched: 5. The CDR3 length is 15 residues. Germline lookup yields CDR1 SEHNR and CDR2 FQNEAQ (reference sequence). The DNA of the CDR3 is TGTGCCAGCAGGGGACTAGCGGGAGTTCTGGAGACCCAGTACTTC. It yields the protein CASRGLAGVLETQYF.

V gene TRBV15 combines with J gene TRBJ2-3, with D uncertain. This CDR3 contains 13 residues. Trimming took 0 bases from V and 6 from J, leaving 7 bases between them. Germline V CDR1 and CDR2: LNHNV, YYDKDF (reference sequence). In nucleotides, the CDR3 is TGTGCCACCAGCAGAGATAAGTGGGATACGCAGTATTTT. Protein sequence: CATSRDKWDTQYF.

This clonotype was found many times. This chain uses TRBV7-9 with TRBJ1-1; D uncertain. The ends were cut back, 8 bases at V and 2 bases at J, with 9 bases in the middle. CDR1 and CDR2 (germline): SEHNR, FQNEAQ (reference sequence). The CDR3 contains 12 residues. This CDR3 is CASGILNTEAFF. CDR3 in DNA: TGTGCCAGCGGAATATTAAACACTGAAGCTTTCTTT.

The sample holds a few counts of this clonotype. The chain carries TRBV20-1 and TRBJ1-1, with D hard to call. The CDR3 has 15 residues. The ends were cut back, 7 bases at V and 0 bases at J, with 18 bases in the middle. Germline CDR1 is DFQATT and CDR2 is SNEGSKA (reference sequence). CDR3 in amino acids: CSGSNSETVNTEAFF. The CDR3 bases are TGCAGTGGAAGTAACTCAGAAACAGTGAACACTGAAGCTTTCTTT.

This chain connects TRBV18 to TRBJ1-1; no clear D. This CDR3 spans 13 amino acids. Trimming removed 3 bases from V and 4 bases from J, with 9 bases in between. CDR1 KGHSH and CDR2 LQKENI come from the germline V gene. The chain's CDR3 is CASSPAEPTEAFF. CDR3 DNA sequence: TGTGCCAGCTCACCGGCCGAGCCCACTGAAGCTTTCTTT.

There are a few counts of this clonotype. The chain recombines TRBV7-9 with TRBJ2-1, with D uncertain. The CDR3 consists of 10 residues. V shed 8 bases and J shed 9 bases, with 8 bases lying between them. The germline gives CDR1 SEHNR, CDR2 FQNEAQ (reference sequence). CDR3 loop: CASRRGEQFF. The CDR3 region has the DNA TGTGCCAGCCGCCGCGGTGAGCAGTTCTTC.

The CDR3 DNA reads as TGCGCCAGCAGCTTAGAGTCCGGAGCGGGAAACACCATATATTTT. Encoded protein: CASSLESGAGNTIYF. The rearrangement links TRBV5-1 to TRBJ1-3; D ambiguous. Germline CDR1 and CDR2: SGHRS and YFSETQ. The CDR3 is 15 amino acids. Trimming shortened V by 2 bases and J by 4 bases, and 13 bases separated the two germline ends.

This rearrangement joins TRBV5-1 to TRBJ2-1; 8 nucleotides line up with TRBD1. The length of the CDR3 is 14 residues. Germline V gene sequence: CDR1 SGHRS, CDR2 YFSETQ. V dropped 0 bases and J dropped 6; count of bases not matched to a gene: 2. CDR3: CASSLEQGVNEQFF. Written as DNA, the CDR3 is TGCGCCAGCAGCTTGGAACAGGGGGTCAATGAGCAGTTCTTC.

This clonotype came up a few times. Relative to the germline gene, one junction end is altered; a read error may explain this. The genes are TRBV12-3 or TRBV12-4 and TRBJ2-3, with 10 bases that match TRBD2. CDR3 length: 15 amino acids. This CDR3 is CASSLAGELTDTQYF. The CDR3 DNA reads TGTGCCAGCAGTCTAGCGGGGGAACTCACAGATACGCAGTATTTT.

This clonotype was found a few times. This chain connects TRBV2 to TRBJ1-3; D is unresolved. The germline V gene has CDR1 SNHLY and CDR2 FYNNEI. The length of the CDR3 is 14 residues. Trimming took 6 bases from V and 0 from J, leaving 9 bases between them. CDR3 amino acids: CASSPDVSGNTIYF. In DNA form, the CDR3 reads TGTGCCAGCAGCCCCGACGTCTCTGGAAACACCATATATTTT.

This chain links TRBV5-1 with TRBJ1-2; 10 positions agree with TRBD1. Germline CDR1 is SGHRS and CDR2 is YFSETQ. This CDR3 is 13 amino acids long. V dropped 3 bases and J dropped 10; count of bases not matched to a gene: 6. CDR3 sequence reads: CASSSGTGEDYTF. The DNA for the CDR3 is TGCGCCAGCAGCTCTGGGACAGGGGAGGACTACACCTTC.

This clonotype occurred many times. The rearrangement uses TRBV20-1 and TRBJ1-3; a possible D gene is TRBD1 (6 bases). Trimming left V 2 bases short and J 7 bases short, with 15 bases between. This CDR3 region has 14 residues. Looked up from germline, CDR1 is DFQATT and CDR2 is SNEGSKA (reference sequence). The CDR3 is CSARIQGRANTIYF. CDR3 in DNA: TGCAGTGCTAGAATCCAGGGGCGAGCGAACACCATATATTTT.